The rows below give T cell receptor beta chains drawn from one sample of a study of identical twins. In TCRdb, the 5' RACE reads were re-called with MiXCR into one record per CDR3 protein. The table lists 1,800,000 or so distinct CDR3 sequences, roughly a third of them singletons, with 0.25% to 0.3% in the top ten. The specimen sequenced was cord blood. The receptors come from a newborn girl in good health. Both conserved end residues are trimmed from each CDR3. D genes are given only for firm matches.

D gene: .
J gene: TRBJ1-5
V gene: TRBV6-6
CDR3 protein: ASSYLARLGSNQPQH

D gene: TRBD2
J gene: TRBJ2-7
V gene: TRBV20-1
CDR3 protein: SARGNPLAVNTYEQY

D gene: .
J gene: TRBJ2-7
V gene: TRBV21-1
CDR3 protein: APSYEQY

D gene: .
J gene: TRBJ1-4
V gene: TRBV20-1
CDR3 protein: SAQESRLRLHSSTNEKLF

D gene: TRBD1
J gene: TRBJ1-4
V gene: TRBV7-9
CDR3 protein: ASSLAGRGQANEKLF

D gene: TRBD2
J gene: TRBJ2-4
V gene: TRBV18
CDR3 protein: ASSRLAGAQNIQY

D gene: .
J gene: TRBJ1-1
V gene: TRBV20-1
CDR3 protein: SAPITTENTEAF

D gene: .
J gene: TRBJ2-2
V gene: TRBV4-1
CDR3 protein: ASSQNGGIGTGELF

D gene: .
J gene: TRBJ1-2
V gene: TRBV12-3/TRBV12-4
CDR3 protein: ASSFKNNYGYT

D gene: TRBD2
J gene: TRBJ2-1
V gene: TRBV15
CDR3 protein: ATSRAQFSGGAAHEQF

D gene: .
J gene: TRBJ2-7
V gene: TRBV6-7
CDR3 protein: ASSYSLASGEQY

D gene: TRBD1
J gene: TRBJ1-6
V gene: TRBV27
CDR3 protein: TSSRHRGRDNSPLH

D gene: TRBD2
J gene: TRBJ2-3
V gene: TRBV6-5
CDR3 protein: ASSYSPMGSGRSTDTQY

D gene: TRBD2
J gene: .
V gene: TRBV15
CDR3 protein: ATSRRGTSGNYEQY

D gene: .
J gene: TRBJ2-7
V gene: TRBV9
CDR3 protein: ASSPDSRSYEQY

D gene: .
J gene: TRBJ1-1
V gene: TRBV10-3
CDR3 protein: AITPGHRNTEAF

D gene: TRBD2
J gene: TRBJ2-5
V gene: TRBV3-1
CDR3 protein: ASSKIRGGPETQY

D gene: TRBD2
J gene: TRBJ2-7
V gene: TRBV5-6
CDR3 protein: ASSLSGLAGPKY

D gene: TRBD2
J gene: TRBJ2-1
V gene: TRBV20-1
CDR3 protein: SASGLAGSRSYNEQF

D gene: TRBD2
J gene: TRBJ2-7
V gene: TRBV15
CDR3 protein: ATSWLGVAGTYEQY

D gene: .
J gene: TRBJ1-1
V gene: TRBV5-1
CDR3 protein: ASSTGNTEAF

D gene: TRBD2
J gene: TRBJ2-5
V gene: TRBV27
CDR3 protein: ASSRLAGSYQETQY

D gene: .
J gene: TRBJ2-7
V gene: TRBV27
CDR3 protein: ASSLRVKGYEQY

D gene: TRBD1
J gene: TRBJ1-2
V gene: TRBV27
CDR3 protein: ASSASTGNYGYT

D gene: .
J gene: TRBJ1-6
V gene: TRBV7-2
CDR3 protein: ASSLVGVLH

D gene: TRBD2
J gene: TRBJ2-3
V gene: TRBV9
CDR3 protein: ASSDGLAGYTDTQY

D gene: TRBD2
J gene: TRBJ2-3
V gene: TRBV10-3
CDR3 protein: AISEGLAVDTQY

D gene: TRBD2
J gene: TRBJ2-7
V gene: TRBV27
CDR3 protein: ASSLRGTSGGLSSYEQY